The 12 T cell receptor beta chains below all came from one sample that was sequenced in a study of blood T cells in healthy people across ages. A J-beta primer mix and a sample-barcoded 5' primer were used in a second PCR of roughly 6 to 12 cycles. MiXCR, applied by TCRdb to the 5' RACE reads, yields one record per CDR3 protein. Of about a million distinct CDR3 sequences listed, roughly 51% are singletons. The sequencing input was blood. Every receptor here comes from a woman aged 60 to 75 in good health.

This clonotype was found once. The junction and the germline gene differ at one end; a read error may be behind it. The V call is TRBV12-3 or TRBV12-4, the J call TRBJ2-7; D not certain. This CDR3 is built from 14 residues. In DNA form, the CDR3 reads TGTGCCTGCAGGAGATCTGGTTCCCCCTACGAGCAGTACTTC. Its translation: CACRRSGSPYEQYF.

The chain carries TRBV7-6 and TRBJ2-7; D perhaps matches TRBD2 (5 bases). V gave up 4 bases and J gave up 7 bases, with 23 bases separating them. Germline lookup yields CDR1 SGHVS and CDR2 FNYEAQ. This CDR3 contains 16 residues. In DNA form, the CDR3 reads TGTGCCAGCAGCTCGGGCCTAGGGAGCTCCTACAATGAGCAGTACTTC. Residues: CASSSGLGSSYNEQYF.

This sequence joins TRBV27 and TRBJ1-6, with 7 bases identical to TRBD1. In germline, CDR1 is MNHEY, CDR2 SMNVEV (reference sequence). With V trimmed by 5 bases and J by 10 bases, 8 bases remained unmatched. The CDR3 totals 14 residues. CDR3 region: CASSMTGIHSPLHF. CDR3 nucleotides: TGTGCCAGCAGTATGACAGGGATCCACTCACCCCTCCACTTT.

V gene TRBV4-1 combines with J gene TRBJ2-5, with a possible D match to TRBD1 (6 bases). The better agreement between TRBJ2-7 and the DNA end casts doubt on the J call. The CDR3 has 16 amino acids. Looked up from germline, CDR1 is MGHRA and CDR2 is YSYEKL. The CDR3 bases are TGCGCCAGCAGCCAAGAACAACAGGGTCCCCCCGACGAGCAGTACTTC. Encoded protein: CASSQEQQGPPDEQYF.

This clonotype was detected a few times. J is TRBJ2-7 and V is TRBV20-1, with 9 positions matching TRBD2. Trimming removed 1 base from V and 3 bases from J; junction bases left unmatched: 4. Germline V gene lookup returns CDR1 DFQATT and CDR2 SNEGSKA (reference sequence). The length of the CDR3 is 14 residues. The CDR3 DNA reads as TGCAGTGCTAGAGTGCGGGAGGGCCTCTACGAGCAGTACTTC. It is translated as CSARVREGLYEQYF.

The CDR3 sequence is CASITETGVQETQYF. For the CDR3, the DNA is TGTGCCAGCATCACCGAGACGGGCGTACAAGAGACCCAGTACTTC. This chain uses TRBV7-2 with TRBJ2-5; D remains unclear. This CDR3 region has 15 residues. Trimming took 7 bases from V and 2 from J, leaving 17 bases between them. Per germline, CDR1 SGHTA and CDR2 FQGNSA.

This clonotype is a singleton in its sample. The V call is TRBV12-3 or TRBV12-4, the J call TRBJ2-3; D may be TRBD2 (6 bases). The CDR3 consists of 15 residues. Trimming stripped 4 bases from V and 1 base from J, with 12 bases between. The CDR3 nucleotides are TGTGCCAGCAGTTCGGAGGGGACCGGCACAGATACGCAGTATTTT. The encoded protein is CASSSEGTGTDTQYF.

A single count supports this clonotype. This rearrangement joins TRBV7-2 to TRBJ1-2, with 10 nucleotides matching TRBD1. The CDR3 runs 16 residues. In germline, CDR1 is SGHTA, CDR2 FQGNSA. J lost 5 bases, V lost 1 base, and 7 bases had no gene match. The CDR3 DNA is TGTGCCAGCAGCTTAGGAGGTCGACAGGGGGCTTATGGCTACACCTTC. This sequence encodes CASSLGGRQGAYGYTF.

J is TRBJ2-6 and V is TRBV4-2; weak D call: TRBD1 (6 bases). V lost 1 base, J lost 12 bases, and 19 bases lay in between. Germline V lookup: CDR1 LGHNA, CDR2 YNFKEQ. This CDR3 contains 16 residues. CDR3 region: CASSQARDTAKTVLTF. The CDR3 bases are TGTGCCAGCAGCCAAGCCAGGGACACAGCTAAGACCGTCCTGACTTTC.

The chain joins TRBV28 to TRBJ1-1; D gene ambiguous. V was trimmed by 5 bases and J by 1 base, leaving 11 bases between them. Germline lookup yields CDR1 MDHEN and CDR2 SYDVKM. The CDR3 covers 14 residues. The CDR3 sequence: CASSAGYQNTEAFF. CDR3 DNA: TGTGCCAGCAGTGCGGGCTACCAGAACACTGAAGCTTTCTTT. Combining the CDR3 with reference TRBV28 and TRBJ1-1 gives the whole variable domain DVKVTQSSRYLVKRTGEKVFLECVQDMDHENMFWYRQDPGLGLRLIYFSYDVKMKEKGDIPEGYSVSREKKERFSLILESASTNQTSMYLCASSAGYQNTEAFFGQGTRLTVV.

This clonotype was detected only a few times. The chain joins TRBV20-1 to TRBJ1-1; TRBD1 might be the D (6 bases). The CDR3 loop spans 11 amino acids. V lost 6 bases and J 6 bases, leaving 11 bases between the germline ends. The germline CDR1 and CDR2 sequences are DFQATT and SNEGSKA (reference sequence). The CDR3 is CSAPGGPEAFF. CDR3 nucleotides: TGCAGTGCCCCCGGGGGGCCTGAAGCTTTCTTT.

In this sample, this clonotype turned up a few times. The CDR3 DNA reads TGTGCCAGCAGTTATGCTAGCGGGACTACCTACGAGCAGTACTTC. This translates into CASSYASGTTYEQYF. The chain is built from TRBV6-2 or TRBV6-3 and TRBJ2-7; 9 nucleotides line up with TRBD2. The V gene end was trimmed by 3 bases and the J gene end by 2 bases; junction bases not matched to a gene: 5. Germline loops: CDR1 MNHEY, CDR2 SVGEGT. CDR3 length: 15 amino acids.